This passage covers 16 T cell receptor beta chains from one sample sequenced in a study of T cell responses to AZD1222 COVID-19 vaccine. The assay was immunoSEQ multiplex PCR, and TCRdb's table has in-frame clones only and misses some. Of approximately 84,000 clones in the sample, 85% to 90% are singletons; the top ten hold around 29%. The sequenced sample was peripheral blood, obtained on day 0 of AZD1222 vaccination. These receptors all come from an adult in good health.

The chain couples TRBV19 to TRBJ1-5, with D possibly matching TRBD1 (5 bases). CDR1 and CDR2 (germline): LNHDA, SQIVND (reference sequence). The V gene lost 8 bases and the J gene lost 6 bases, with 20 bases spanning the gap. The CDR3 loop spans 15 amino acids. The CDR3 loop is CASGSQPGTPQPQHF. Here the CDR3 DNA reads TGTGCCAGTGGTTCTCAGCCAGGGACCCCTCAGCCCCAGCATTTT.

The chain carries TRBV7-9 and TRBJ2-1, with TRBD2 matching 9 bases. Trimming at V came to 1 base and at J to 4 bases, leaving 8 bases not matched to a gene. The CDR3 is 17 amino acids. Germline V gene lookup returns CDR1 SEHNR and CDR2 FQNEAQ (reference sequence). The CDR3 DNA reads as TGTGCCAGCAGCTTAGGGGGGTTCAGCGGGAGGTACAATGAGCAGTTCTTC. Its translation is CASSLGGFSGRYNEQFF.

The V call is TRBV5-8, the J call TRBJ1-2, with no clear D. CDR1 is SGHTS, CDR2 YDEGEE, per germline. The CDR3 spans 16 residues. V lost 0 bases and J 7 bases, leaving 19 bases between the germline ends. DNA for the CDR3: TGTGCCAGCAGCTTGGCCGTTGAGGGATTATATCGTGGCTACACCTTC. Its translation: CASSLAVEGLYRGYTF.

This clone was detected only a few times. The chain is built from TRBV3-1 (or the pseudogene TRBV3-2) and TRBJ2-3; TRBD1 agrees at 7 bases. The germline gives CDR1 LGHDT, CDR2 YNNKEL (reference sequence). V lost 6 bases to trimming and J lost 4 bases; unmatched junction nucleotides: 4. CDR3 length equals 13 residues. The CDR3 loop reads CASSLTGSDTQYF. CDR3 nucleotides: TGTGCCAGCAGTCTGACAGGGTCAGATACGCAGTATTTT.

The sample holds one count of this clone. The CDR3 sequence is CSASTASGSYEQYF. The CDR3 region has the DNA TGCAGTGCTAGTACCGCTAGCGGGAGCTACGAGCAGTACTTC. This sequence joins TRBV20-1 and TRBJ2-7, with 10 nucleotides matching TRBD2. After removal of 3 bases from V and 3 bases from J, the junction contained 5 bases not matched to a gene. In germline, CDR1 is DFQATT, CDR2 SNEGSKA (reference sequence). The CDR3 is 14 residues long.

CDR3 DNA: TGTGCCAGCAGTAAGGGGGGGACCTACGAGCAGTACTTC. Protein: CASSKGGTYEQYF. The chain combines TRBV6-5 with TRBJ2-7, with D maybe TRBD2 (7 bases). This CDR3 spans 13 amino acids. Between the trimmed V and J ends, which lost 5 bases and 2 bases, there was a span of 10 bases. Looked up from germline, CDR1 is MNHEY and CDR2 is SVGAGI.

The gene calls are TRBV6-5 and TRBJ1-1, with D possibly matching TRBD1 (5 bases). V was clipped by 8 bases and J by 5 bases, with 15 bases between them. This CDR3 comprises 13 residues. Per the germline V gene, CDR1 is MNHEY and CDR2 is SVGAGI. CDR3 sequence reads: CASGDGERTEAFF. The CDR3 coding sequence is TGTGCCAGCGGGGACGGGGAACGGACTGAAGCTTTCTTT.

The rearrangement links TRBV30 to TRBJ2-2; no definite D call. Germline loops: CDR1 GTSNPN, CDR2 SVGIG (reference sequence). Trimming pared 0 bases from V and 2 bases from J, leaving 13 bases between. The CDR3 contains 16 residues. The CDR3 DNA reads TGTGCCTGGAGTGTATCTTTTAGATCTAACACCGGGGAGCTGTTTTTT. Amino acid sequence: CAWSVSFRSNTGELFF.

The chain combines TRBV29-1 with TRBJ1-2; TRBD1 is a possible D gene (5 bases). The CDR3 runs 12 residues. Germline CDR1 SQVTM, CDR2 ANQGSEA. The V and J ends lost 7 bases and 1 base respectively, with 10 bases between them. The CDR3 DNA reads as TGCAGCGGTGGGGCGCTTAACTATGGCTACACCTTC. Translated: CSGGALNYGYTF.

The J gene is TRBJ2-6, the V gene TRBV19, with TRBD1 identical over 8 bases. This CDR3 has 15 amino acids. Losses at the gene ends were 6 bases for V and 1 base for J; bases not matched to a gene: 2. Germline assignment: CDR1 LNHDA and CDR2 SQIVND (reference sequence). CDR3 sequence reads: CASSDRGSGANVLTF. CDR3 in DNA: TGTGCCAGTAGCGACAGGGGATCTGGGGCCAACGTCCTGACTTTC.

The chain carries TRBV15 and TRBJ2-5, with 8 bases that match TRBD2. Germline lookup yields CDR1 LNHNV and CDR2 YYDKDF (reference sequence). The CDR3 contains 16 residues. The J segment lost 4 bases and the V segment lost 0 bases, leaving 7 bases of the junction unmatched. The CDR3 DNA is TGTGCCACCAGCAGAGACTTATTTGCGGGAGGAGAGACCCAGTACTTC. Amino acids: CATSRDLFAGGETQYF.

This clone was observed a single time. The chain recombines TRBV5-5 with TRBJ2-1, with TRBD1 matching 7 bases. Germline CDR1 reads SGHKS; CDR2 reads YYEKEE (reference sequence). J gave up 5 bases and V 4 bases, and 15 bases lay outside the gene matches. There are 17 residues in the CDR3. Written as DNA, the CDR3 is TGTGCCAGCAGCCGGACGAACCGGGACAGAGCCAACAATGAGCAGTTCTTC. Translating gives CASSRTNRDRANNEQFF.

The J gene is TRBJ1-1, the V gene TRBV28, with TRBD1 as a possible D gene (5 bases). Trimming cost V 1 base and J 0 bases, with 18 bases left between them. The CDR3 sequence is 18 residues long. Germline-derived CDR1 and CDR2 are MDHEN and SYDVKM. CDR3 in DNA: TGTGCCAGCAGTTTATTGGGGGATCTGGGACGGTTGAACACTGAAGCTTTCTTT. Its protein is CASSLLGDLGRLNTEAFF.

The gene calls are TRBV28 and TRBJ2-3; TRBD2 aligns across 9 bases. The CDR3 loop spans 17 amino acids. V trimming: 3 bases; J trimming: 6 bases; junction bases outside the gene matches: 13. The V gene's germline CDR1 is MDHEN and CDR2 SYDVKM. CDR3 loop: CASSFSWREGLRDTQYF. The CDR3 DNA reads TGTGCCAGCAGTTTTAGCTGGCGGGAGGGACTAAGGGATACGCAGTATTTT. Together with reference TRBV28 and TRBJ2-3, the CDR3 gives the full variable domain: DVKVTQSSRYLVKRTGEKVFLECVQDMDHENMFWYRQDPGLGLRLIYFSYDVKMKEKGDIPEGYSVSREKKERFSLILESASTNQTSMYLCASSFSWREGLRDTQYFGPGTRLTVL.

The chain combines TRBV27 with TRBJ2-6; no clear D. The CDR3 contains 17 residues. Trimming removed 2 bases at V and 0 bases at J, with 11 bases between. The V gene's germline CDR1 is MNHEY and CDR2 SMNVEV (reference sequence). CDR3 DNA: TGTGCCAGCAGTTTAGGGCCCAAAGCCTCTGGGGCCAACGTCCTGACTTTC. Its translation is CASSLGPKASGANVLTF.

The gene calls are TRBV11-2 and TRBJ2-1, with D uncertain. Germline lookup yields CDR1 SGHAT and CDR2 FQNNGV. The CDR3 consists of 13 residues. Trimming stripped 3 bases from V and 2 bases from J, with 5 bases between. The CDR3 reads CASSLAPYNEQFF. The CDR3, as DNA: TGTGCCAGCAGCTTGGCCCCCTACAATGAGCAGTTCTTC.